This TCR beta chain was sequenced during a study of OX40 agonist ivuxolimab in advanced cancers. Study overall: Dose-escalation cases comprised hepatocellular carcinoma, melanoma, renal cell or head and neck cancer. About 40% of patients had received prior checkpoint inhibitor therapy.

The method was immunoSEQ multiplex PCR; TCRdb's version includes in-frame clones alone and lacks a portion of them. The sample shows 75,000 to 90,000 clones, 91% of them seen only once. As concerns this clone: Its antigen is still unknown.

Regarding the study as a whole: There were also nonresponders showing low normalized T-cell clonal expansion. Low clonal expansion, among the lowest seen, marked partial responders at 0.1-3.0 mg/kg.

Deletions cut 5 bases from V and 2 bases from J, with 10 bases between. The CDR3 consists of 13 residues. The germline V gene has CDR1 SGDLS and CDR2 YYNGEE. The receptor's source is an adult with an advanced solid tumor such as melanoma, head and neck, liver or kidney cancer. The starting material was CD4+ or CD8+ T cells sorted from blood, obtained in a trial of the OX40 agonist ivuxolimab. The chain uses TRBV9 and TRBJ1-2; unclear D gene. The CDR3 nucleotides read TGTGCCAGCAGTCCCGGTGAAAACTATGGCTACACCTTC. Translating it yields CASSPGENYGYTF.